The 21 T cell receptor beta chains below come from one sample, sequenced in a study of blood T cells in healthy people across ages. Combining a sample-barcoded 5' primer with a J-beta primer mix, a second PCR ran for 7 to 11 cycles. Via MiXCR, TCRdb re-called the 5' RACE reads, giving one row per CDR3 protein. The sample holds hundreds of thousands of distinct CDR3 sequences; approximately 30% are singletons and the top ten take approximately 14%. The sample was blood. Every receptor here comes from a woman aged 80 or over in good health.

The chain employs TRBV20-1 and TRBJ1-1; D is unclear. V was trimmed by 2 bases and J by 4 bases, leaving 11 bases between them. Germline lookup yields CDR1 DFQATT and CDR2 SNEGSKA (reference sequence). The CDR3 contains 13 residues. CDR3 in amino acids: CSARWEIGTEAFF. The CDR3 DNA is TGCAGTGCTAGATGGGAGATTGGCACTGAAGCTTTCTTT.

The chain joins TRBV20-1 to TRBJ2-7, with 9 bases fitting TRBD2. The junction had 10 bases not matched to a gene; V was cut back by 1 base and J by 6 bases. The germline CDR1 and CDR2 sequences are DFQATT and SNEGSKA (reference sequence). This CDR3 region has 15 residues. The CDR3 nucleotides are TGCAGTGCTAGAGGCCTAGCGGGGTTTCGGGGCGAGCAGTACTTC. The encoded protein is CSARGLAGFRGEQYF.

The chain's CDR3 is CASRSKEGYGYTF. The CDR3 bases are TGTGCCAGCAGATCCAAAGAAGGCTATGGCTACACCTTC. J is TRBJ1-2 and V is TRBV12-3 or TRBV12-4, with unresolved D. The CDR3 length is 13 residues. V was trimmed by 6 bases and J by 4 bases, leaving 12 bases between them.

This clonotype occurred a few times. The chain links TRBV7-2 to TRBJ1-4; the D gene is possibly TRBD1 (5 bases). The CDR3 has 15 residues. Per germline, CDR1 SGHTA and CDR2 FQGNSA. Trimming removed 5 bases at V and 6 bases at J, with 16 bases between. The DNA of the CDR3 is TGTGCCAGCAGCCCTCGTCTCTGGGGGGATGAAAAACTGTTTTTT. Encoded protein: CASSPRLWGDEKLFF.

This clonotype appeared a few times. The chain uses TRBV27 and TRBJ2-6; TRBD2 might be the D (5 bases). Germline CDR1 reads MNHEY; CDR2 reads SMNVEV (reference sequence). The CDR3 has 13 amino acids. V dropped 5 bases and J dropped 9 bases, with 11 bases sitting between them. The DNA for the CDR3 is TGTGCCAGCAGTCCTAGCCGATTCAACGTCCTGACTTTC. This codes for CASSPSRFNVLTF.

There are many counts of this clonotype. The V gene is TRBV6-1, the J gene TRBJ2-1; D is possibly TRBD2 (5 bases). V lost 2 bases and J 8 bases, leaving 10 bases between the germline ends. CDR1 MNHNS and CDR2 SASEGT come from the germline V gene. CDR3 length equals 13 residues. CDR3: CASSEWLADEQFF. DNA for the CDR3: TGTGCCAGCAGTGAATGGCTAGCCGATGAGCAGTTCTTC.

The sample holds a few counts of this clonotype. This chain connects TRBV20-1 to TRBJ2-1, with D maybe TRBD2 (5 bases). TRBJ2-7 explains the end of the DNA better; the J call may be wrong. The CDR3 spans 15 residues. From germline, CDR1 is DFQATT and CDR2 SNEGSKA (reference sequence). This CDR3 is CSADYRRLAYNEQYF. Written as DNA, the CDR3 is TGCAGTGCCGACTACCGGCGATTGGCCTACAATGAGCAGTACTTC.

In the case of this clonotype: A much larger clone differs from this one at a single base, so this may be a read error. This chain connects TRBV6-6 to TRBJ2-7, with D uncertain. The CDR3 consists of 14 residues. CDR1 and CDR2 (germline): MNHNY, SVGAGI (reference sequence). The CDR3 DNA is TGTGCCGGCAGTTACGACGCCGCGAGCTACGAGCAGTACTTC. Its protein is CAGSYDAASYEQYF.

V and J are TRBV20-1 and TRBJ2-7; 7 positions match TRBD1. Looked up from germline, CDR1 is DFQATT and CDR2 is SNEGSKA (reference sequence). The CDR3 runs to 15 residues. The ends lost 6 bases at V and 0 bases at J; junction bases unmatched: 11. DNA of the CDR3: TGCAGTGCATCGGACAGGTCCAAAAGCTCCTACGAGCAGTACTTC. Residues: CSASDRSKSSYEQYF.

This clonotype was recorded many times. The rearrangement joins TRBV6-1 to TRBJ1-1; D is unresolved. V shed 8 bases and J shed 2 bases, with 12 bases lying between them. Germline CDR1 reads MNHNS; CDR2 reads SASEGT. This CDR3 contains 13 residues. Written as DNA, the CDR3 is TGTGCCAGCCTGAGTTCGGGAAACACTGAAGCTTTCTTT. Translating gives CASLSSGNTEAFF.

There are a few counts of this clonotype. The rearrangement joins TRBV4-3 to TRBJ1-2; D is undetermined. The ends were cut back, 0 bases at V and 2 bases at J, with 13 bases in the middle. CDR1 is LGHNA and CDR2 is YSLEER in the germline V gene. The CDR3 length is 16 residues. In DNA, the CDR3 is TGCGCCAGCAGCCAAGACCTTGACTGGACGAACTATGGCTACACCTTC. It translates to CASSQDLDWTNYGYTF.

The sample holds a few counts of this clonotype. CDR3 coding DNA: TGTGCCAGCAGCTTAGTAAGTAGTGGCCAGCCCCAGCATTTT. Translating it yields CASSLVSSGQPQHF. The chain employs TRBV7-2 and TRBJ1-5; D gene uncertain. Trimming stripped 1 base from V and 7 bases from J, with 11 bases between. Germline-derived CDR1 and CDR2 are SGHTA and FQGNSA. The CDR3 consists of 14 residues. Full variable domain (missing parts from reference TRBV7-2 and TRBJ1-5): GAGVSQSPSNKVTEKGKDVELRCDPISGHTALYWYRQSLGQGLEFLIYFQGNSAPDKSGLPSDRFSAERTGGSVSTLTIQRTQQEDSAVYLCASSLVSSGQPQHFGDGTRLSIL.

This clonotype has more than one count but fewer than ten. A much more abundant neighbour one base away suggests this may be a read error. The chain couples TRBV4-3 to TRBJ2-1; 12 bases line up with TRBD2. The V gene's germline CDR1 is LGHNA and CDR2 YSLEER. The junction had 9 bases not matched to a gene; V was cut back by 4 bases and J by 8 bases. The CDR3 has 16 amino acids. CDR3 nucleotides: TGCGCCAGCAGCCCCTCTAGCGGGGGGGCTAGCGATGAGCAGTTCTTC. Its translation is CASSPSSGGASDEQFF.

Turning to this clonotype: Being one base from a much bigger clone, this may be a read error. V and J are TRBV7-3 and TRBJ2-1; 13 positions match TRBD2. Germline-derived CDR1 and CDR2 are SGHTA and FQGTGA. V lost 5 bases, J lost 10 bases, and 11 bases stayed unmatched. The CDR3 spans 16 residues. CDR3 amino acids: CASSPGLAGARSEQFF. The CDR3 DNA reads as TGTGCCAGCAGCCCCGGACTAGCGGGGGCCCGCTCAGAGCAGTTCTTC.

The gene calls are TRBV6-1 and TRBJ1-1; D is unclear. Germline V gene lookup returns CDR1 MNHNS and CDR2 SASEGT. Trimming took 4 bases from V and 2 from J, leaving 11 bases between them. The CDR3 sequence is 14 residues long. The CDR3 spells CASSGRNSNTEAFF. The CDR3 nucleotides read TGTGCCAGCAGTGGTCGTAACAGCAACACTGAAGCTTTCTTT.

This clonotype has a handful of counts. A read error may explain this, as a much larger clone is one base away. J is TRBJ2-5 and V is TRBV2, with 7 bases matching TRBD1. With 6 bases clipped from V and 4 bases from J, the junction kept 5 bases outside the gene matches. Germline CDR1 SNHLY, CDR2 FYNNEI. The CDR3 covers 13 residues. The CDR3 loop reads CASRGDSRETQYF. Here the CDR3 DNA reads TGTGCCAGCAGGGGGGACAGTAGAGAGACCCAGTACTTC.

This clonotype turned up a few times. The V gene is TRBV28, the J gene TRBJ2-5; 7 nucleotides align to TRBD2. V shed 2 bases and J 11 bases; nucleotides not matched to a gene: 8. Germline CDR1 reads MDHEN; CDR2 reads SYDVKM. The CDR3 consists of 13 residues. CDR3 amino acids: CASSLISPGGQYF. In nucleotides, the CDR3 is TGTGCCAGCAGTTTAATTTCGCCCGGGGGGCAGTACTTC.

This clonotype was detected many times. The CDR3 DNA reads as TGTGCCAGCAGCCCAGCTCCGGGCAGGGGGAGGGAGCAGTACTTC. This gives the protein CASSPAPGRGREQYF. V and J are TRBV7-2 and TRBJ2-7; TRBD1 might be the D (7 bases). There are 15 residues in the CDR3. The germline V and J ends were trimmed by 5 bases and 7 bases, with 21 bases remaining between them. From germline, CDR1 is SGHTA and CDR2 FQGNSA.

This clonotype was recorded at least ten times. The chain uses TRBV9 and TRBJ2-3; 8 bases agree with TRBD2. Trimming removed 1 base from V and 4 bases from J; junction bases left unmatched: 5. CDR1 is SGDLS, CDR2 YYNGEE, per germline. The CDR3 covers 15 residues. The CDR3 sequence is CASSVSSGLADTQYF. CDR3 nucleotide sequence: TGTGCCAGCAGCGTATCTAGCGGGTTAGCAGATACGCAGTATTTT.

At least ten counts were recorded for this clonotype. This rearrangement joins TRBV5-1 to TRBJ2-3; tentatively, D is TRBD2 (5 bases). Germline V gene data show CDR1 as SGHRS and CDR2 as YFSETQ. The length of the CDR3 is 15 residues. Trimming pared 1 base from V and 0 bases from J, leaving 9 bases between. CDR3 residues: CASSLMSGSTDTQYF. The DNA of the CDR3 is TGCGCCAGCAGCTTGATGTCGGGGAGCACAGATACGCAGTATTTT.

This clonotype was counted ten times or more. The rearrangement uses TRBV25-1 and TRBJ2-3, with 8 bases matching TRBD1. Germline V gene sequence: CDR1 MGHDK, CDR2 SYGVNS. V dropped 3 bases and J dropped 2; count of bases not matched to a gene: 4. This CDR3 has 15 amino acids. CDR3 coding DNA: TGTGCCAGCAGTGAGGGGGACAGGCTCACAGATACGCAGTATTTT. Translating it yields CASSEGDRLTDTQYF.